This T cell receptor (beta chain) originates from a study of blood T cell repertoires in COVID-19. The authors' processing: Scientists estimated how many nucleated cells there were by amplifying reference gene primers. The protocol was immunoSEQ multiplex PCR, while the TCRdb copy is restricted to in-frame clones and leaves out a portion. From that table come the V and J calls and clone size; the DNA was used to work out D and trimming. Counted here are roughly 60,000 clones, more than 85% occurring once; the ten biggest clones make up 1%. Per germline, CDR1 ENHRY and CDR2 SYGVKD. The V and J ends lost 2 bases and 3 bases respectively, with 8 bases between them. This CDR3 spans 13 amino acids.

Source material: peripheral blood. The receptor's source is a man between 65 and 80 years old with acute or convalescent COVID-19. The rearrangement links TRBV10-3 to TRBJ2-7; D is unclear. CDR3 loop: CAISENRDYEQYF. The CDR3 nucleotides read TGTGCCATCAGTGAGAATAGAGACTACGAGCAGTACTTC.